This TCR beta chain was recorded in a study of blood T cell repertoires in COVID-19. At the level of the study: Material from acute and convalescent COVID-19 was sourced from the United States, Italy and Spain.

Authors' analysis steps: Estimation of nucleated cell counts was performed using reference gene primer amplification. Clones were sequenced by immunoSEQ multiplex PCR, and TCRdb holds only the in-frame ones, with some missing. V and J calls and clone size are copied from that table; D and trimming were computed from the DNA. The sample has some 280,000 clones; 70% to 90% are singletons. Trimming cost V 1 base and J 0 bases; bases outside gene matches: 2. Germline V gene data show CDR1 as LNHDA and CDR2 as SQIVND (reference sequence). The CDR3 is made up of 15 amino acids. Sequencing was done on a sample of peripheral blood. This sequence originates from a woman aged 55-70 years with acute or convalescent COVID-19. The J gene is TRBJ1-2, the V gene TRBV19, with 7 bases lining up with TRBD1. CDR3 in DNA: TGTGCCAGTAGTATAGGCCAGGGGGCTAACTATGGCTACACCTTC. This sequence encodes CASSIGQGANYGYTF.